These 27 T cell receptor beta chains came from one sample sequenced in a study of T-cell memory formation after mild COVID-19. MiXCR, applied by TCRdb to the 5' RACE reads, yields one record per CDR3 protein. This sample has approximately 150,000 distinct CDR3 sequences, with roughly 15% found just once. Sequenced sample: PBMCs or a T cell subset sorted from them (not recorded which). The receptors originated from an adult woman who had mild COVID-19 (a few samples of this study predate the infection). Cell type and time point are not known.

A few counts support this clonotype. The chain carries TRBV20-1 and TRBJ2-1; 9 bases fit TRBD2. The CDR3 is 14 amino acids. Looked up from germline, CDR1 is DFQATT and CDR2 is SNEGSKA (reference sequence). The ends lost 3 bases at V and 6 bases at J; junction bases unmatched: 6. The CDR3 sequence: CSARSGGPINEQFF. CDR3 in DNA: TGCAGTGCTAGGAGCGGGGGGCCTATCAATGAGCAGTTCTTC.

This chain uses TRBV5-1 with TRBJ2-3; 11 nucleotides match TRBD2. The CDR3 consists of 18 residues. V gave up 0 bases and J gave up 1 base; unmatched junction bases: 7. The germline V gene has CDR1 SGHRS and CDR2 YFSETQ. CDR3 sequence reads: CASSLAPPLAGGTDTQYF. The CDR3 DNA is TGCGCCAGCAGCTTGGCCCCTCCACTAGCGGGGGGCACAGATACGCAGTATTTT.

This clonotype was seen a handful of times. This chain uses TRBV9 with TRBJ2-1, with 8 bases lining up with TRBD2. Germline lookup yields CDR1 SGDLS and CDR2 YYNGEE. V was clipped by 0 bases and J by 3 bases; unmatched bases: 2. This CDR3 has 15 amino acids. CDR3 in DNA: TGTGCCAGCAGCGTAGCGGGAGGGCTCTACAATGAGCAGTTCTTC. This translates into CASSVAGGLYNEQFF. Drawing the rest from reference TRBV9 and TRBJ2-1, the complete variable domain is DSGVTQTPKHLITATGQRVTLRCSPRSGDLSVYWYQQSLDQGLQFLIQYYNGEERAKGNILERFSAQQFPDLHSELNLSSLELGDSALYFCASSVAGGLYNEQFFGPGTRLTVL.

This clonotype has just a few counts. In DNA form, the CDR3 reads TGTGCCAGCAGCCTTGGACACCTCGACTATGGCTACACCTTC. Amino acid sequence: CASSLGHLDYGYTF. The rearrangement joins TRBV7-2 to TRBJ1-2, with D maybe TRBD1 (5 bases). CDR1 and CDR2 (germline): SGHTA, FQGNSA. The length of the CDR3 is 14 residues. V dropped 5 bases and J dropped 3 bases, with 13 bases sitting between them.

This clonotype was detected a few times. The rearrangement uses TRBV30 and TRBJ2-6; D possibly corresponds to TRBD1 (6 bases). The CDR3 totals 14 residues. The ends were cut back, 0 bases at V and 4 bases at J, with 7 bases in the middle. The germline V gene has CDR1 GTSNPN and CDR2 SVGIG (reference sequence). The CDR3 DNA reads TGTGCCTGGAGTGTGGGGGCCGGGGCCAACGTCCTGACTTTC. Protein product: CAWSVGAGANVLTF.

This clonotype was recorded a few times. The chain links TRBV19 to TRBJ1-2; 11 positions match TRBD1. The germline V gene encodes CDR1 LNHDA and CDR2 SQIVND (reference sequence). Unmatched junction bases numbered 7, after V lost 5 bases and J lost 8 bases. The CDR3 runs to 14 residues. Here the CDR3 reads CASSFRDRGYGYTF. The CDR3 DNA reads TGTGCCAGTAGTTTCCGGGACAGGGGGTACGGCTACACCTTC.

This clonotype occurred a few times. The DNA of the CDR3 is TGTGCCAGCAGCGGAAGAGTCTATGGCTACACCTTC. It translates to CASSGRVYGYTF. J is TRBJ1-2 and V is TRBV9, with D uncertain. The CDR3 spans 12 residues. CDR1 is SGDLS, CDR2 YYNGEE, per germline. V shed 3 bases and J shed 4 bases, with 7 bases lying between them.

In this sample, this clonotype turned up a few times. The rearrangement joins TRBV7-3 to TRBJ2-4, with TRBD1 as a possible D gene (5 bases). This CDR3 comprises 15 residues. Trimming took 8 bases from V and 0 from J, leaving 14 bases between them. The germline V gene encodes CDR1 SGHTA and CDR2 FQGTGA. CDR3 loop: CASCPFREAKNIQYF. DNA of the CDR3: TGTGCCAGCTGCCCTTTCAGGGAAGCCAAAAACATTCAGTACTTC.

The chain couples TRBV5-1 to TRBJ2-3; TRBD1 agrees at 7 bases. Germline V lookup: CDR1 SGHRS, CDR2 YFSETQ. CDR3 length: 14 amino acids. Trimming removed 2 bases from V and 8 bases from J; junction bases left unmatched: 8. CDR3 amino acids: CASSFETGRSTQYF. Here the CDR3 DNA reads TGCGCCAGCAGCTTTGAGACAGGGCGGTCTACGCAGTATTTT.

The V gene is TRBV12-3 or TRBV12-4, the J gene TRBJ2-7, with a weak D call TRBD2 (6 bases). V lost 5 bases, J lost 5 bases, and 13 bases lay in between. The CDR3 spans 13 residues. CDR3 in amino acids: CASSNWGGNEQYF. The CDR3, as DNA: TGTGCCAGCAGTAACTGGGGAGGCAACGAGCAGTACTTC.

This clonotype was counted at least ten times. The genes are TRBV4-3 and TRBJ2-7; D uncertain. Trimming left V 0 bases short and J 4 bases short, with 7 bases between. Germline V lookup: CDR1 LGHNA, CDR2 YSLEER. The CDR3 has 13 amino acids. CDR3 region: CASSQECGYEQYF. CDR3 DNA: TGCGCCAGCAGCCAAGAGTGCGGTTACGAGCAGTACTTC.

The table lists this clonotype with many counts. V usage is TRBV4-2 and J usage is TRBJ2-3; 8 bases map to TRBD1. V dropped 4 bases and J dropped 2; count of bases not matched to a gene: 14. The germline gives CDR1 LGHNA, CDR2 YNFKEQ. The length of the CDR3 is 18 residues. DNA of the CDR3: TGTGCCAGCAGCCTTCCGGGACAGGCTAAATTTCCCACAGATACGCAGTATTTT. Its protein product is CASSLPGQAKFPTDTQYF.

The V and J genes are TRBV5-4 and TRBJ2-3; 7 bases are a match to TRBD2. Trimming at V came to 0 bases and at J to 0 bases, leaving 4 bases not matched to a gene. The CDR3 contains 16 residues. Germline V gene lookup returns CDR1 SGHNT and CDR2 YYREEE (reference sequence). CDR3 residues: CASSLVELASTDTQYF. The CDR3 region has the DNA TGTGCCAGCAGCTTGGTCGAACTAGCGAGCACAGATACGCAGTATTTT. Full variable domain (outside the CDR3, taken from reference TRBV5-4 and TRBJ2-3): ETGVTQSPTHLIKTRGQQVTLRCSSQSGHNTVSWYQQALGQGPQFIFQYYREEENGRGNFPPRFSGLQFPNYSSELNVNALELDDSALYLCASSLVELASTDTQYFGPGTRLTVL.

This clonotype was seen at least ten times. The chain employs TRBV5-1 and TRBJ1-1, with D perhaps matching TRBD1 (6 bases). Trimming took off 0 bases at V and 8 bases at J, with 14 bases between the two ends. The CDR3 covers 14 residues. CDR1 is SGHRS and CDR2 is YFSETQ in the germline V gene. In DNA form, the CDR3 reads TGCGCCAGCAGCTTGGGACAGGTGGAATCCGAAGCTTTCTTT. This sequence encodes CASSLGQVESEAFF.

This clonotype was seen more than once but under ten times. The chain couples TRBV14 to TRBJ2-3; 7 bases match TRBD1. With 0 bases clipped from V and 2 bases from J, the junction kept 5 bases outside the gene matches. From germline, CDR1 is SGHDN and CDR2 FVKESK. The CDR3 is 16 amino acids. CDR3 nucleotide sequence: TGTGCCAGCAGCCAAGATCAGACAGGGTACACAGATACGCAGTATTTT. Protein: CASSQDQTGYTDTQYF. Filled out from reference TRBV14 and TRBJ2-3, the complete variable domain reads EAGVTQFPSHSVIEKGQTVTLRCDPISGHDNLYWYRRVMGKEIKFLLHFVKESKQDESGMPNNRFLAERTGGTYSTLKVQPAELEDSGVYFCASSQDQTGYTDTQYFGPGTRLTVL.

This clonotype occurred many times. The rearrangement links TRBV12-3 or TRBV12-4 to TRBJ1-3; weak D call: TRBD1 (5 bases). This CDR3 contains 17 residues. Trimming took 4 bases from V and 1 from J, leaving 17 bases between them. This chain's CDR3 is CASSSGTWLRSGNTIYF. In nucleotides, the CDR3 is TGTGCCAGCAGTTCCGGGACCTGGCTTCGATCTGGAAACACCATATATTTT.

The gene calls are TRBV7-3 and TRBJ2-3; the D is unclear. Germline lookup yields CDR1 SGHTA and CDR2 FQGTGA. The CDR3 is 14 amino acids. V dropped 1 base and J dropped 2 bases, with 7 bases sitting between them. The CDR3 is CASSLRPPTDTQYF. In nucleotides, the CDR3 is TGTGCCAGCAGCTTAAGACCCCCCACAGATACGCAGTATTTT.

The chain is built from TRBV6-5 and TRBJ2-3, with D hard to call. The V end lost 7 bases, the J end lost 6 bases, and 8 bases lay between the germline ends. CDR1 and CDR2 (germline): MNHEY, SVGAGI. This CDR3 comprises 11 residues. CDR3 bases: TGTGCCAGCACTCAAGGGGATACGCAGTATTTT. Amino acids: CASTQGDTQYF.

V is TRBV11-3 and J is TRBJ2-5; D tentatively reads TRBD1 or TRBD2 (5 bases each). Germline V gene lookup returns CDR1 SGHNT and CDR2 YENEEA. The length of the CDR3 is 14 residues. V shed 5 bases and J shed 2 bases, with 12 bases lying between them. The chain's CDR3 is CASSPLWGQETQYF. CDR3 bases: TGTGCCAGCAGCCCTCTTTGGGGGCAAGAGACCCAGTACTTC.

The V gene is TRBV7-2, the J gene TRBJ2-1; D may correspond to TRBD1 or TRBD2 (6 bases each). The germline V gene encodes CDR1 SGHTA and CDR2 FQGNSA. V was shortened by 11 bases and J by 0 bases, with 14 bases between the two germline ends. This CDR3 comprises 14 residues. As DNA, the CDR3 is TGTGCCGAAGGGGGGCTCAGCTCCTACAATGAGCAGTTCTTC. It specifies CAEGGLSSYNEQFF.

This clonotype has a handful of counts. This chain connects TRBV9 to TRBJ2-1, with 14 bases identical to TRBD2. Germline V lookup: CDR1 SGDLS, CDR2 YYNGEE. The CDR3 loop spans 15 amino acids. V lost 2 bases to trimming and J lost 9 bases; unmatched junction nucleotides: 4. CDR3 coding DNA: TGTGCCAGCAGCGTGGGACTAGCGGGAGCAGTTGAGCAGTTCTTC. Its translation is CASSVGLAGAVEQFF.

The chain is built from TRBV30 and TRBJ2-5; a possible D gene is TRBD2 (7 bases). CDR1 GTSNPN and CDR2 SVGIG come from the germline V gene (reference sequence). The V gene lost 5 bases and the J gene lost 5 bases, with 21 bases spanning the gap. This CDR3 spans 15 amino acids. The CDR3 DNA reads as TGTGCCTGGCGGACAGACGGGGGGTTGAGGGAGACCCAGTACTTC. As protein: CAWRTDGGLRETQYF.

The chain combines TRBV6-5 with TRBJ2-7; perhaps D is TRBD1 or TRBD2 (5 bases each). Germline-derived CDR1 and CDR2 are MNHEY and SVGAGI. CDR3 length equals 14 residues. The V and J ends lost 6 bases and 4 bases respectively, with 16 bases between them. In DNA, the CDR3 is TGTGCCAGCAGCAAGGGACCATCATATTACGAGCAGTACTTC. It is translated as CASSKGPSYYEQYF.

This clonotype showed up just a few times. V gene TRBV7-2 combines with J gene TRBJ2-1; 14 nucleotides match TRBD2. Germline trimming cut 4 bases from V and 10 bases from J; bases unmatched to any gene: 6. CDR1 and CDR2 from the germline V gene are SGHTA and FQGNSA. The CDR3 loop spans 15 amino acids. CDR3: CASSSTSGRAGEQFF. For the CDR3, the DNA is TGTGCCAGCAGCTCGACTAGCGGGAGGGCCGGGGAGCAGTTCTTC.

This clonotype has more than one count but fewer than ten. V gene TRBV7-8 combines with J gene TRBJ2-5; a possible D gene is TRBD2 (6 bases). Trimming removed 4 bases from V and 2 bases from J, with 11 bases in between. The germline V gene encodes CDR1 SGHVS and CDR2 FQNEAQ. This CDR3 has 14 amino acids. The CDR3 coding sequence is TGTGCCAGCAGCTCGCGCGGACTACAAGAGACCCAGTACTTC. It specifies CASSSRGLQETQYF.

This clonotype was detected only a few times. V is TRBV15 and J is TRBJ2-4, with D possibly matching TRBD2 (5 bases). Germline assignment: CDR1 LNHNV and CDR2 YYDKDF (reference sequence). CDR3 length: 14 residues. The V end was cut by 3 bases, the J end by 0 bases, with 6 bases between. In nucleotides, the CDR3 is TGTGCCACCAGCAGGGAGGTAGCCAAAAACATTCAGTACTTC. Protein: CATSREVAKNIQYF.

The CDR3 here is CSASGTSGDTGELFF. CDR3 in DNA: TGCAGTGCTTCCGGGACTAGCGGGGACACCGGGGAGCTGTTTTTT. The chain employs TRBV20-1 and TRBJ2-2, with TRBD2 matching over 13 bases. The germline gives CDR1 DFQATT, CDR2 SNEGSKA (reference sequence). CDR3 length: 15 amino acids. Germline trimming cut 5 bases from V and 3 bases from J; bases unmatched to any gene: 3.